This T cell receptor (beta chain) stems from a study of blood T cell repertoires in COVID-19. Across the study: Whether acute or convalescent, the COVID-19 samples came from the United States, Italy and Spain. Sample material is recorded as cDNA or gDNA derived from T cells, B-cell-depleted T cells, or PBMCs.

As originally analysed: How many nucleated cells were present was estimated from reference gene primer amplification. Sequenced by immunoSEQ multiplex PCR; TCRdb stores in-frame clones only, minus some. V and J calls and clone size are as listed in that table; D and trimming were resolved from the DNA. This table has approximately 240,000 clones, 80% to 85% appearing once. Germline CDR1 and CDR2: LGHDT and YNNKEL (reference sequence). This CDR3 spans 14 amino acids. The ends lost 1 base at V and 7 bases at J; junction bases unmatched: 0. Sequencing was done on a sample of peripheral blood. This rearrangement joins TRBV3-1 (or the pseudogene TRBV3-2) to TRBJ2-3; 12 nucleotides align to TRBD2. This receptor was identified in a woman in her 30s who had recovered from COVID-19. CDR3 sequence (DNA): TGTGCCAGCAGCCAAGGGACTAGCGGGAATACGCAGTATTTT. Translated: CASSQGTSGNTQYF.